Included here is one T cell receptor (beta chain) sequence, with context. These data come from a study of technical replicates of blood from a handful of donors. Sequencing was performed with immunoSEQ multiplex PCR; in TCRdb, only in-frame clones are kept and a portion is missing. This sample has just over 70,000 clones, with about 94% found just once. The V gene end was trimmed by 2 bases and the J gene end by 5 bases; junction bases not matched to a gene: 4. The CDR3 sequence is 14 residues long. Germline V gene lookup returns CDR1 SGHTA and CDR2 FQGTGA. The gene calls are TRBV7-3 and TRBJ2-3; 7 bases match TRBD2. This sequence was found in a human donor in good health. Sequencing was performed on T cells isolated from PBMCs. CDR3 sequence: CASSLWTSKDTQYF. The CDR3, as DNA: TGTGCCAGCAGCTTATGGACTAGTAAAGATACGCAGTATTTT.